This record concerns one TCR beta chain sequence. No antigen is known for it. These data originate in a study of cytomegalovirus exposure and HLA in healthy donors (dated by TCRdb to 2016 to 2017). With regard to the full study: An earlier analysis of fewer than 750 of the donors reported roughly 300 Gb of sequence data and around 100 million unique TCR beta sequences obtained from roughly 170 million T cells. An early release covering 500 to 750 HLA-typed donors comprised approximately 300 gigabases of sequencing data and 85 million or so unique TCR sequences. Of the approximately 400 genotyped donors, about 80% fell in the genetic ancestry cluster associated with self-reported Caucasian donors. The study was designed to test whether signatures of past pathogen exposure could be identified by cataloging public T cell receptors. Using immunosequencing, the study profiled T cell repertoires from 666 subjects and related those repertoires to cytomegalovirus serostatus. Besides the first cohort of more than 650 subjects, a separate validation cohort made up of over 95 different subjects was used. The study combined high-throughput TCR immunosequencing, statistical association of individual TCRs with disease status, and machine learning to predict cytomegalovirus infection status. A later analysis re-analyzed previously published TCR beta repertoires from several hundred donors and added high-resolution HLA genotyping to study TCR occurrence patterns. In the later analysis, no new phenotypic data were used to find candidate immune exposures; instead, reliance was placed on TCR beta sequences and their occurrence across donors. In an earlier analysis of 587 of the donors, high-throughput TCR beta sequencing was used to judge whether each TCR beta V gene segment behaved as functional or pseudogenic. Donor age, sex, ethnicity and CMV serostatus were collected together with the repertoire data. A later genetic analysis used genome-wide SNP genotypes for about 65% of the roughly 670 donors, treating that subset as a discovery cohort. Every repertoire in the discovery cohort had been generated on one and the same sequencing platform. Class I and class II HLA loci were covered by the typing at four-digit resolution. The number of donors typed differed by locus, with 629-630 for A, B, C, DRB1 and DQB1, around 560 for DQA1, 600 to 610 for DPA1, and some 470 for DPB1. Five DR-DQ haplotypes were handled as single units for association and clustering, since linkage in the cohort was strong. Among 350 to 400 genotyped donors of the cohort, an average of about 240,000 unique TCR beta nucleotide sequences were sequenced per donor, roughly 20% of them non-productive. The full study reports these points: Correlated functional status among segregating V segments might reflect linkage disequilibrium, but an unknown experimental factor could not be ruled out. Compared with the roughly 670-donor mean, donors in an Asian-associated ancestry cluster had fewer N-insertions in productive TCRs, according to a later genetic analysis. The authors suggested that the approach could potentially be extended to other disease states and immunological phenotypes. Three of the identified cytomegalovirus-associated TCR beta chains were confirmed in vitro to be specific for cytomegalovirus antigens. Immune exposure information for the cohort was limited to CMV serostatus. When HLA alleles, especially DR and DQ, strongly co-occurred, TCR associations were difficult to assign to individual alleles. In both the original and validation cohorts, the classifier was reported to diagnose cytomegalovirus status with high specificity and sensitivity. In this cohort, only TCR beta chains were sequenced, and detectable features were limited by the absence of alpha or paired-chain data. The 87-base-pair reads could not distinguish some IMGT-functional V segments, including TRBV6-2 and TRBV6-3, so those segments were excluded. In an earlier analysis of some 500 of the donors, most TCR beta V segments appeared in productive rearrangements about 87% or about 30% of the time, broadly matching IMGT annotations. A group of highly shared sequence variants was considered likely to be a technical artifact of the sequencing pipeline. Because some donors lacked HLA typing at each locus, the association tests relied only on the typed subset. A later analysis found that TCR association rates varied across HLA loci, with DRB1 alleles showing the most associated TCRs and HLA-C alleles the fewest. Most CMV-associated TCR beta chains appeared to be HLA-restricted in a later analysis, and the HLA associations seemed to be driven largely by CMV exposure. A later analysis associated 15,000 to 20,000 TCR beta sequences with specific HLA alleles at a false discovery rate of 0.05. Sequencing depth was assumed to be roughly uniform across donors in the presence/absence analyses, though that assumption may not hold. A later analysis reported that several top co-occurrence clusters appeared linked to parvovirus B19, influenza, CMV and Epstein-Barr virus. In a later analysis, HLA-associated TCR beta chains were found to be more clonally expanded and to have lower generation probabilities than equally common non-associated chains. A further reported finding was that TCR beta sequences accurately predicted the HLA-A and HLA-B alleles for most subjects in the first cohort. The study listed 150 to 200 TCR beta chains as associated with cytomegalovirus. Most TCR sequences were seen in very few donors, while some public TCRs were found in many individuals. Because counts were too low, some 17 rarely observed V segments, including chromosome 9 orphons, were left out of the earlier analysis of a few hundred of the donors. V-gene and J-gene trimming of TCR beta chains was associated with a missense DCLRE1C variant in a later genetic analysis, and the association was replicated in an independent cohort.

The cohort was made up of approximately 700 healthy bone marrow donors. Cohort members were all nominally healthy when sampled, although unrecorded immune exposures were likely present. The donor was CMV seronegative and belonged to the group of under 400 seronegative cohort members. Each donor provided a peripheral blood sample, and peripheral blood mononuclear cells were used for TCR beta sequencing. The Qiagen DNeasy Blood Extraction Kit was used to extract genomic DNA from the blood cell samples. Receptor amplification or capture employed the immunoSEQ multiplex PCR assay. A mixture of 60 forward primers for TCR Vbeta segments and 13 reverse primers for TCR Jbeta segments was used in the multiplex PCR. The CDR3 region of rearranged TCR beta genes was amplified from genomic DNA by a multiplex PCR assay. Amplified TCR beta libraries were sequenced as 87-base-pair reads on the Illumina HiSeq System. As for the original processing: Across the 640 or so repertoires, a later analysis counted some 81 million unique TCR beta chains, roughly 11 million of which were shared by at least two donors. A nearest-neighbor algorithm error-corrected the raw reads and collapsed the reads into unique sequences, merging closely related sequences to remove PCR and sequencing errors. V, D and J gene segments were assigned by aligning CDR3 sequences to IMGT reference sequences. For a sequence to be retained, at least a six-nucleotide match to both a V gene segment and a J gene segment was required. A rearrangement was called productive if the CDR3 had no stop codons and remained in frame with V and J, and every other rearrangement was called non-productive. Following IMGT convention, CDR3 was defined as the stretch from the second conserved V-encoded cysteine to the conserved J-encoded phenylalanine. The earlier analysis of about 590 of the donors excluded sequences that lacked an unambiguous match to a single V gene segment. In an earlier analysis of 587 of the donors, a V segment was called functional when productive rearrangements were above 56.7%, and segregating when the standard deviation between donors exceeded 5%. A statistical classification framework was built for diagnosing cytomegalovirus status from the catalog of TCR beta chain sequences. V and J gene assignment, in a later analysis, came from comparing TCR nucleotide sequences with IMGT/GENE-DB human TR gene sequences. The TCRdist pipeline was used in a later analysis to assign CDR3 sequences and most-parsimonious VDJ recombination scenarios. In a later analysis, each TCR beta chain was defined by its CDR3 amino acid sequence together with its V-gene family, and reads lacking a unique V-gene family were excluded. In a later analysis, around 600 highly shared, low-generation-probability nucleotide sequences were removed to address suspected cross-contamination and a sequencing artifact. In a later analysis, a clonal expansion index was calculated for each public chain from normalized within-repertoire ranks of inferred template counts. In a later analysis, generation probabilities were computed using a VDJ recombination model fitted to out-of-frame rearrangements, and the results were checked against IGoR. Hypergeometric tests were used in a later analysis to score TCR-TCR, TCR-HLA and TCR-CMV co-occurrence, with a repertoire-size bias correction applied to the TCR pairs. False discovery rates were estimated in a later analysis by permuting HLA or CMV assignments 20 times. A later analysis grouped co-occurring TCRs with DBSCAN, adding TCRdist sequence similarity when clustering within HLA-allele-positive subsets. Repertoires with fewer than 30,000 or more than 120,000 public chains, plus five repertoires with anomalous nucleotide sharing, were excluded from co-occurrence clustering. This immuneACCESS table, as held by TCRdb, lists in-frame sequences with V and J called but not all clones. Of the missing ones, under half trace to an unresolved V gene in checked studies; the others have no known cause. For V, J and clone size, that table is used; D and trimming come from the DNA. The sample has about 79,000 clones on record. About 4.6% of the sample rests with the top ten.

V sheds 8 bases and J sheds 2 bases, leaving 9 bases between their ends. The germline V gene (reference sequence) sets CDR1 to LNHNV and CDR2 to YYDKDF. The CDR3 sequence holds 12 residues, the cysteine and phenylalanine included. Only the CDR3 region is kept as DNA, spanning 36 bases read in frame from base 1. This receptor was obtained from a man under 40 in good health and CMV-seronegative. The sample taken for sequencing was PBMCs. This chain is built from TRBV15 and TRBJ1-2, with a tentative D gene TRBD1 over 5 matching bases. The CDR3 in this case is CATSRENYGYTF. The DNA is TGTGCCACCTCCAGGGAAAACTATGGCTACACCTTC. When the CDR3 is completed using the reference TRBV15 and TRBJ1-2 genes on either side, the full variable domain is DAMVIQNPRYQVTQFGKPVTLSCSQTLNHNVMYWYQQKSSQAPKLLFHYYDKDFNNEADTPDNFQSRRPNTSFCFLDIRSPGLGDTAMYLCATSRENYGYTFGSGTRLTVV.